The clone carrying this TCR beta chain was seen only a few times. What it binds is not known. Germline CDR1 MNHEY, CDR2 SVGAGI. The length of the CDR3 is 15 residues. Trimming stripped 2 bases from V and 2 bases from J, with 11 bases between. Using constant-segment primers, 5'RACE produced TCR alpha and TCR beta cDNA libraries carrying sample barcodes and UMIs. A single record per CDR3 protein comes from TCRdb applying MiXCR to the 5' RACE reads. The top ten hold around 20% of the sample, which has 250,000 to 350,000 distinct CDR3 sequences, 14% seen once. The source of the sample is a study of T-cell memory formation after mild COVID-19. Regarding the study as a whole: Largely, contracting CD4+ clones fell within CM and EM, and contracting CD8+ clones within EMRA.

The clonotype was recovered from a man between 18 and 35 years old who had mild COVID-19 (a few samples of this study predate the infection). Cell type and time point are not known. This rearrangement joins TRBV6-5 to TRBJ2-3, with a weak D call TRBD1 (5 bases). Sequencing was done on a sample of PBMCs or a T cell subset sorted from them (not recorded which). CDR3 sequence reads: CASSYRGQYTDTQYF. DNA of the CDR3: TGTGCCAGCAGTTACAGGGGCCAGTACACAGATACGCAGTATTTT.